The 32 T cell receptor beta chains below come from one sample, sequenced in a study of blood T cells in healthy people across ages. It was with a sample-barcoded 5' primer and a J-beta primer mix that a second PCR of roughly 7 to 12 cycles was run. TCRdb redid the calling of the 5' RACE reads with MiXCR, one entry per CDR3 protein. In the table there are about 780,000 distinct CDR3 sequences, around 45% of which are singletons. Sample: blood. These receptors were obtained from an elderly man in good health.

Remarks on this clonotype: It may be a read error: a sequence one base away is much more abundant. The rearrangement uses TRBV5-1 and TRBJ2-3; possibly TRBD1 for D (7 bases). Germline CDR1 SGHRS, CDR2 YFSETQ. V lost 3 bases and J 4 bases, leaving 15 bases between the germline ends. The CDR3 runs 15 residues. The chain's CDR3 is CASSYGQEGADTQYF. DNA of the CDR3: TGCGCCAGCAGCTACGGACAGGAGGGAGCAGATACGCAGTATTTT.

The rearrangement joins TRBV28 to TRBJ2-2; 10 bases are shared with TRBD1. The CDR3 spans 17 residues. The germline V gene encodes CDR1 MDHEN and CDR2 SYDVKM. The V and J ends lost 2 bases and 1 base, in that order; junction bases with no gene match: 4. The CDR3: CASSLPGQGRNTGELFF. The CDR3 bases are TGTGCCAGCAGTTTACCGGGACAGGGGCGGAACACCGGGGAGCTGTTTTTT.

The chain carries TRBV28 and TRBJ1-6; 8 bases are a match to TRBD1. Germline lookup yields CDR1 MDHEN and CDR2 SYDVKM. V lost 3 bases to trimming and J lost 6 bases; unmatched junction nucleotides: 7. The CDR3 covers 16 residues. Written as DNA, the CDR3 is TGTGCCAGCAGTTTTTTGGACAGGGAGAGTAATTCACCCCTCCACTTT. It is translated as CASSFLDRESNSPLHF.

This clonotype occurred a few times. The rearrangement uses TRBV20-1 and TRBJ2-7; maybe TRBD1 (5 bases). The DNA end favors TRBJ2-5, so the J call may be wrong. The CDR3 totals 12 residues. Looked up from germline, CDR1 is DFQATT and CDR2 is SNEGSKA (reference sequence). This chain's CDR3 is CSASQGLETQYF. The CDR3 nucleotides read TGCAGTGCTAGTCAGGGCTTAGAGACCCAGTACTTC.

The chain links TRBV28 to TRBJ2-5, with 7 nucleotides matching TRBD1. The germline gives CDR1 MDHEN, CDR2 SYDVKM. Trimming at V came to 6 bases and at J to 11 bases, leaving 18 bases not matched to a gene. The CDR3 spans 15 residues. CDR3 DNA: TGTGCCAGCAGGTTTCGTCTGACAGGGAACAATGAGCAGTACTTC. It is translated as CASRFRLTGNNEQYF.

The chain links TRBV10-3 to TRBJ1-2, with D possibly matching TRBD1 (6 bases). This CDR3 has 15 residues. V lost 7 bases and J lost 4, with 19 bases in between. CDR1 and CDR2 (germline): ENHRY, SYGVKD. CDR3 residues: CAINNPKGGGYGYTF. The CDR3 coding sequence is TGTGCCATCAACAACCCGAAGGGGGGAGGCTATGGCTACACCTTC.

This clonotype was counted only a few times. The CDR3 DNA reads as TGTGCCAGCAGCCGGACTAGCGGGAGCTCAGATACGCAGTATTTT. Protein sequence: CASSRTSGSSDTQYF. The chain couples TRBV7-9 to TRBJ2-3; the match to TRBD2 covers 13 bases. This CDR3 contains 15 residues. V shed 5 bases, J shed 4 bases, and the junction held 3 bases outside the gene matches. Germline CDR1 SEHNR, CDR2 FQNEAQ (reference sequence).

The rearrangement joins TRBV5-6 to TRBJ2-7, with 9 bases aligning to TRBD1. V gave up 2 bases and J gave up 7 bases; unmatched junction bases: 7. The CDR3 has 14 amino acids. Germline-derived CDR1 and CDR2 are SGHDT and YYEEEE. The CDR3 is CASSLKTGGLEQYF. CDR3 DNA sequence: TGTGCCAGCAGCTTAAAGACAGGGGGTCTTGAGCAGTACTTC.

The rearrangement uses TRBV5-1 and TRBJ2-2; D is perhaps TRBD1 or TRBD2 (6 bases each). The CDR3 has 14 amino acids. The germline CDR1 and CDR2 sequences are SGHRS and YFSETQ. V gave up 4 bases and J gave up 4 bases, with 11 bases separating them. The CDR3 spells CASSVGGLTGELFF. CDR3 bases: TGCGCCAGCAGCGTTGGGGGGCTCACCGGGGAGCTGTTTTTT.

J is TRBJ2-7 and V is TRBV13; 7 nucleotides align to TRBD2. V trimming: 2 bases; J trimming: 3 bases; junction bases outside the gene matches: 7. The CDR3 has 15 residues. Germline CDR1 reads PRHDT; CDR2 reads FYEKMQ (reference sequence). The CDR3, as DNA: TGTGCCAGCAGCTTAAGCGGGATTGGAGGCTACGAGCAGTACTTC. Its translation is CASSLSGIGGYEQYF.

This clonotype was observed many times. The chain links TRBV5-1 to TRBJ2-3, with 7 bases fitting TRBD1. Germline assignment: CDR1 SGHRS and CDR2 YFSETQ. V dropped 4 bases and J dropped 3; count of bases not matched to a gene: 2. CDR3 length: 13 residues. CDR3 sequence: CASSPGQTDTQYF. CDR3 sequence (DNA): TGCGCCAGCAGCCCGGGACAGACAGATACGCAGTATTTT.

This chain joins TRBV4-2 and TRBJ2-2, with D uncertain. There are 18 residues in the CDR3. The germline CDR1 and CDR2 sequences are LGHNA and YNFKEQ. The ends were cut back, 3 bases at V and 2 bases at J, with 19 bases in the middle. The CDR3 bases are TGTGCCAGCAGCCATGGCCTGAAGGATAGGGTTAACACCGGGGAGCTGTTTTTT. It specifies CASSHGLKDRVNTGELFF.

In nucleotides, the CDR3 is TGTGCCACGAGTCCGGGACAGGGTCCGTACGAGCAGTACTTC. Translated: CATSPGQGPYEQYF. This sequence joins TRBV10-3 and TRBJ2-7, with 9 bases lining up with TRBD1. CDR1 and CDR2 from the germline V gene are ENHRY and SYGVKD. The J segment lost 4 bases and the V segment lost 10 bases, leaving 11 bases of the junction unmatched. The CDR3 is 14 amino acids.

The V gene is TRBV30, the J gene TRBJ2-1; 15 bases map to TRBD2. The ends lost 2 bases at V and 0 bases at J; junction bases unmatched: 11. Germline CDR1 GTSNPN, CDR2 SVGIG (reference sequence). This CDR3 is built from 20 residues. DNA of the CDR3: TGTGCCTGGAGTCGCTTCCCGGGACTAGCGGGAGGTTACTCCTACAATGAGCAGTTCTTC. It translates to CAWSRFPGLAGGYSYNEQFF.

The gene calls are TRBV20-1 and TRBJ2-3, with a possible D match to TRBD2 (6 bases). Germline V gene data show CDR1 as DFQATT and CDR2 as SNEGSKA (reference sequence). The CDR3 loop spans 13 amino acids. V shed 4 bases and J shed 7 bases, with 15 bases lying between them. In DNA, the CDR3 is TGCAGTGCTAAGGCTCTGGAGGGCAATACGCAGTATTTT. Protein: CSAKALEGNTQYF.

This clonotype was detected only a few times. The chain couples TRBV7-2 to TRBJ2-7; 8 positions agree with TRBD1. The J call may be mistaken, given a closer DNA end match to TRBJ2-5. The CDR3 loop spans 14 amino acids. Per the germline V gene, CDR1 is SGHTA and CDR2 is FQGNSA. The DNA of the CDR3 is TGTGCCAGCAGCCTGGACAGGGTAGCAGAGACCCAGTACTTC. Translating gives CASSLDRVAETQYF.

The rearrangement joins TRBV11-3 to TRBJ2-1; 8 nucleotides agree with TRBD2. The CDR3 spans 18 residues. Germline trimming cut 5 bases from V and 6 bases from J; bases unmatched to any gene: 18. The V gene's germline CDR1 is SGHNT and CDR2 YENEEA. CDR3 DNA: TGTGCCAGCAGCCCTTCCGGGACTAGTGCCAGAGCGGCCAATGAGCAGTTCTTC. Protein sequence: CASSPSGTSARAANEQFF.

This clonotype was seen ten or more times. A clone one base away is much larger, so this may be a read error. This chain links TRBV7-7 with TRBJ2-3; D is possibly TRBD1 or TRBD2 (5 bases each). From germline, CDR1 is SSHAT and CDR2 FNYEAQ (reference sequence). CDR3 size: 13 residues. CDR3 nucleotides: TGTGCTAGCAGCTGGGGGTACACAGATACGCAGTATTTT. Translation: CASSWGYTDTQYF.

This chain uses TRBV7-2 with TRBJ2-7, with a possible D match to TRBD2 (5 bases). This CDR3 has 11 amino acids. From germline, CDR1 is SGHTA and CDR2 FQGNSA. V was pared by 1 base and J by 12 bases, with 10 bases between. The CDR3 region is CASSLGLYRYF. Written as DNA, the CDR3 is TGTGCCAGCAGCTTAGGACTATATCGGTACTTC.

This clonotype was found many times. The chain is built from TRBV7-9 and TRBJ2-1; D unresolved. Germline CDR1 is SEHNR and CDR2 is FQNEAQ (reference sequence). V was clipped by 5 bases and J by 6 bases, with 11 bases between them. This CDR3 is 13 amino acids long. The CDR3 bases are TGTGCCAGCAGCCCTAACCGGGCCAATGAGCAGTTCTTC. Residues: CASSPNRANEQFF.

In its sample, this clonotype was seen a few times. V usage is TRBV5-6 and J usage is TRBJ2-1; D is undetermined. Germline V CDR1 and CDR2: SGHDT, YYEEEE. V lost 0 bases to trimming and J lost 7 bases, with 11 bases between them. This CDR3 region has 14 residues. Here the CDR3 reads CASSLDHSRNEQFF. Written as DNA, the CDR3 is TGTGCCAGCAGCTTGGATCACTCTCGTAATGAGCAGTTCTTC.

This clonotype was counted ten times or more. CDR3 amino acids: CASSPTGGSEQYF. For the CDR3, the DNA is TGTGCCAGCAGCCCGACAGGGGGCAGCGAGCAGTACTTC. The chain joins TRBV12-3 or TRBV12-4 to TRBJ2-7, with 10 bases lining up with TRBD1. This CDR3 spans 13 amino acids. The V gene end was trimmed by 6 bases and the J gene end by 6 bases; junction bases not matched to a gene: 5.

This clonotype was recorded a few times. The chain's CDR3 is CASSLTGQGQPQHF. The CDR3 DNA is TGCGCCAGCAGCTTAACAGGTCAGGGACAGCCCCAGCATTTT. The chain recombines TRBV5-1 with TRBJ1-5; D may be TRBD1 (5 bases). The ends were cut back, 2 bases at V and 7 bases at J, with 13 bases in the middle. Germline V CDR1 and CDR2: SGHRS, YFSETQ. The CDR3 contains 14 residues.

This clonotype has a count of ten or more. The gene calls are TRBV29-1 and TRBJ2-1, with D possibly being TRBD2 (5 bases). Per germline, CDR1 SQVTM and CDR2 ANQGSEA. Between the trimmed V and J ends, which lost 3 bases and 6 bases, there was a span of 12 bases. This CDR3 has 13 residues. The chain's CDR3 is CSVDGETVNEQFF. The CDR3, as DNA: TGCAGCGTTGATGGGGAGACTGTCAATGAGCAGTTCTTC.

This chain connects TRBV19 to TRBJ2-6; 12 positions match TRBD1. CDR1 is LNHDA, CDR2 SQIVND, per germline (reference sequence). CDR3 length: 17 residues. Losses at the gene ends were 3 bases for V and 2 bases for J; bases not matched to a gene: 2. The CDR3 spells CASSIRDRGPGANVLTF. The CDR3 DNA follows: TGTGCCAGTAGTATTCGGGACAGGGGGCCTGGGGCCAACGTCCTGACTTTC.

This chain uses TRBV7-8 with TRBJ2-1; unclear D gene. V lost 5 bases and J 5 bases, leaving 10 bases between the germline ends. CDR3 size: 13 residues. Germline V gene lookup returns CDR1 SGHVS and CDR2 FQNEAQ. CDR3 DNA: TGTGCCAGCAGCCTAACAGCGCACAATGAGCAGTTCTTC. It is translated as CASSLTAHNEQFF.

V and J are TRBV24-1 and TRBJ2-1, with 9 bases lining up with TRBD1. The trim removed 5 bases at V and 8 bases at J, leaving 24 bases unmatched. Germline CDR1 reads KGHDR; CDR2 reads SFDVKD. The CDR3 contains 20 residues. The CDR3 reads CATSGSSTGTGMTSKYEQFF. The CDR3 region has the DNA TGTGCCACCAGTGGGTCATCGACCGGGACAGGGATGACTAGCAAATATGAGCAGTTCTTC.

Only a few counts were recorded for this clonotype. This chain links TRBV4-2 with TRBJ2-1, with 12 bases lining up with TRBD2. Germline V gene lookup returns CDR1 LGHNA and CDR2 YNFKEQ. Unmatched junction bases numbered 9, after V lost 0 bases and J lost 9 bases. The CDR3 covers 17 residues. This CDR3 reads CASSQEVLAGGRIEQFF. CDR3 bases: TGTGCCAGCAGCCAAGAAGTTCTAGCGGGAGGGCGTATTGAGCAGTTCTTC.

This clonotype showed up just a few times. This chain uses TRBV7-8 with TRBJ1-1; D unclear. CDR1 and CDR2 from the germline V gene are SGHVS and FQNEAQ. CDR3 length: 15 amino acids. V shed 1 base and J shed 10 bases, with 19 bases lying between them. CDR3 residues: CASSLDRTDNRGAFF. CDR3 DNA: TGTGCCAGCAGCTTAGACAGAACAGATAATCGTGGAGCTTTCTTT.

In its sample, this clonotype was seen a few times. The chain is built from TRBV6-5 and TRBJ2-4; tentatively, D is TRBD1 (6 bases). The germline V and J ends were trimmed by 7 bases and 4 bases, with 17 bases remaining between them. Germline V CDR1 and CDR2: MNHEY, SVGAGI. The CDR3 runs 15 residues. For the CDR3, the DNA is TGTGCCAGCACACCTGGGGGCCAGGGGAAAAACATTCAGTACTTC. It encodes CASTPGGQGKNIQYF.

The V call is TRBV3-1, the J call TRBJ2-1, with D uncertain. The CDR3 is 13 residues long. Germline loops: CDR1 LGHDT, CDR2 YNNKEL (reference sequence). Trimming removed 1 base from V and 6 bases from J, with 7 bases in between. The CDR3 region is CASSQGPTNEQFF. For the CDR3, the DNA is TGTGCCAGCAGCCAAGGACCGACCAATGAGCAGTTCTTC.

The V and J genes are TRBV7-2 and TRBJ2-1; D not certain. CDR1 and CDR2 (germline): SGHTA, FQGNSA. The V gene lost 1 base and the J gene lost 15 bases, with 19 bases spanning the gap. There are 14 residues in the CDR3. The CDR3 DNA reads TGTGCCAGCAGCTTAGGTGGCTATGGACGTATAAGGTTCTTC. It specifies CASSLGGYGRIRFF.